This TCR beta chain was identified during a study of human T cells and chemical hapten exposure (dated by TCRdb to the early 2020s). As for the study more broadly: For sensitization, 2% DPC in acetone was applied to a roughly 2 cm by roughly 2 cm area of upper inner arm skin. Blood samples were taken from patients before sensitization (week 0) and then at 2, 6 and about 24 weeks after DPC sensitization. The libraries were sequenced as a pool, and the TCR yield per sample differed mostly because of small variations in library volumes within the pool. Patients additionally received weekly therapeutic DPC doses to the scalp throughout the approximately 25-week study period. Peripheral blood TCR repertoire changes were tracked in vivo in alopecia patients during primary and secondary sensitization to the hapten diphenylcyclopropenone (DPC). The patient cohort, mostly female, included alopecia areata with under or over 50% scalp involvement, alopecia totalis and alopecia universalis. Patch testing was performed on the upper back with Finn chambers containing 0.01% DPC, and the patch tests were scored after 6 days according to International Contact Dermatitis Research Group standards. For TCR sequencing, blood came from 25 to 35 alopecia patients at anywhere from one to four time points (pre-sensitization, 2, 6 and 24 weeks).

What this sample's time point label stands for: pre-sensitization, week 0. The sample's treatment or condition label, in plain terms: therapeutic diphenylcyclopropenone sensitization with weekly scalp DPC. At every patch-test visit, the blood draw took place before the patch test was put on. Patients were considered eligible if aged 18 to 70, diagnosed with alopecia and deemed suitable for DPC therapy, and patients were excluded if pregnant. Total RNA was extracted from unfractionated whole blood that had been collected in Tempus Blood RNA tubes. Overall study outcomes, separate from this receptor: Patch test score was positively correlated with the number of PT1 expanded TCRs, with significance at thresholds 8, 16 and 32 but not at 4. DPC sensitization did not change how many TCRs were above 1 in 1000 frequency, and no evidence was found of alterations in global repertoire structure. All patients had alopecia, a presumed autoimmune disease, so their immune response might differ from that of healthy individuals. After repeated subsampling, the strength of the expansion versus patch-test correlation and the threshold at which it became significant changed. Compared with pre-sensitization or healthy control sets, expanded TCRs formed significantly more large CDR3 similarity clusters, which is consistent with antigen-driven responses.

A remark on this clonotype: It has no known antigen specificity. One base away there is no much larger clone; base qualities are not given.

The receptor library was made with RACE. The sequencing machine was a NextSeq 500. During library preparation, unique molecular identifiers were attached to individual cDNA molecules so that TCRs could be counted quantitatively and reproducibly. Each blood RNA sample was used to sequence both TCR alpha and TCR beta chains. Turning to the authors' computational methods: A median of about 100,000 TCRs per sample was observed, with a range of 23,224 to 690,600. V, J and CDR3 annotation of the TCR reads was carried out using the Decombinator software suite. For PS versus PT1 abundance plots, all samples were subsampled to the same number of TCRs (28,000). Expanded TCRs were defined as absent before sensitization and observed at least eight times at the 2-week time point. The public reads were reanalyzed by TCRdb: fastp trimming at Q25, MiXCR alignment, in-frame beta chains only. One record per CDR3 amino acid sequence lists the most common genes and DNA. These V and J calls rely on TCRdb rather than the paper's analysis. This sample lists approximately 180,000 distinct CDR3 sequences; around 30% were detected once. The ten largest clones represent 2.9% of the sample.

The clonotype was recovered from a woman in her thirties with alopecia areata. Some clones in this sample may be carry-over from other donors' samples. Sequencing used whole blood, obtained in connection with sensitization to the hapten diphenylcyclopropenone (DPC).

The bases are TGTGCCAGCAGCTTAAGGGGAGACACAGATACGCAGTATTTT. This encodes CASSLRGDTDTQYF. Rearrangement joined TRBV7-2 to TRBJ2-3; the D assignment is uncertain and may be TRBD1 or TRBD2, with 5 bases supporting each. Its CDR3 holds 14 amino acids, cysteine through phenylalanine. CDR3 DNA only is kept here, 42 bases in frame from base 1. The trim is 2 bases for V and 2 bases for J, with a gap of 8 bases between the germline ends. Reading the germline V gene gives CDR1 SGHTA and CDR2 FQGNSA.